This entry lists 22 T cell receptor beta chains sequenced from one sample in a study of blood T cell repertoires in COVID-19. TCRdb's copy holds only in-frame clones and misses some; the assay was immunoSEQ multiplex PCR. The sample records approximately 200,000 clones, 85% being singletons. The sample consisted of PBMCs or T cells enriched from blood (not recorded which). The source of these receptors is a man in his forties who had recovered from COVID-19.

This rearrangement joins TRBV30 to TRBJ1-6; D not certain. Trimming removed 1 base at V and 7 bases at J, with 8 bases between. The CDR3 spans 13 residues. CDR1 and CDR2 from the germline V gene are GTSNPN and SVGIG (reference sequence). CDR3 coding DNA: TGTGCCTGGAGTGGTCTTCCGAATTCACCCCTCCACTTT. It specifies CAWSGLPNSPLHF.

The gene calls are TRBV10-1 and TRBJ1-2, with D possibly being TRBD1 (6 bases). The V gene lost 10 bases and the J gene lost 3 bases, with 15 bases spanning the gap. The CDR3 consists of 13 residues. The germline V gene encodes CDR1 WNHNN and CDR2 SYGVQD (reference sequence). This CDR3 reads CANPGGRYYGYTF. CDR3 bases: TGCGCCAACCCGGGGGGGCGGTACTATGGCTACACCTTC.

This chain connects TRBV5-6 to TRBJ1-6; no definite D call. Germline V gene data show CDR1 as SGHDT and CDR2 as YYEEEE. Trimming took 0 bases from V and 10 from J, leaving 8 bases between them. The CDR3 contains 13 residues. The CDR3 region is CASSLGVPSPLHF. CDR3 DNA sequence: TGTGCCAGCAGCTTGGGCGTCCCCTCACCCCTCCACTTT. Based on the CDR3 plus reference TRBV5-6 and TRBJ1-6, the full variable domain is DAGVTQSPTHLIKTRGQQVTLRCSPKSGHDTVSWYQQALGQGPQFIFQYYEEEERQRGNFPDRFSGHQFPNYSSELNVNALLLGDSALYLCASSLGVPSPLHFGNGTRLTVT.

This clone was seen a handful of times. The chain carries TRBV4-1 and TRBJ1-3, with TRBD1 matching 10 bases. The CDR3 has 17 amino acids. The germline V gene encodes CDR1 MGHRA and CDR2 YSYEKL. With 4 bases clipped from V and 0 bases from J, the junction kept 6 bases outside the gene matches. CDR3 DNA sequence: TGCGCCAGCAGCCTCGGACAGGGGGTCTACTCTGGAAACACCATATATTTT. It specifies CASSLGQGVYSGNTIYF.

This clone appeared once. V usage is TRBV7-3 and J usage is TRBJ2-7, with D possibly TRBD2 on 6 matching bases. The germline V gene encodes CDR1 SGHTA and CDR2 FQGTGA. The CDR3 spans 14 residues. V lost 5 bases and J lost 5, with 16 bases in between. In DNA, the CDR3 is TGTGCCAGCAGCCCGGGACTCTCGGACCACGAGCAGTACTTC. Its protein is CASSPGLSDHEQYF.

On this clone: Other nucleotide sequences from this sample produce the same CDR3. The chain is built from TRBV27 and TRBJ1-2, with D perhaps TRBD1 (5 bases). The CDR3 length is 13 residues. In germline, CDR1 is MNHEY, CDR2 SMNVEV (reference sequence). V was trimmed by 3 bases and J by 2 bases, leaving 7 bases between them. The CDR3 DNA is TGTGCCAGCAGTTTGGCAGGGAACTATGGCTACACCTTC. Its translation is CASSLAGNYGYTF.

Remarks on this clone: The same CDR3 can be traced to other DNA sequences in this sample. The rearrangement links TRBV7-3 to TRBJ1-1, with D unclear. Germline lookup yields CDR1 SGHTA and CDR2 FQGTGA. Trimming cost V 3 bases and J 1 base, with 6 bases left between them. The CDR3 length is 13 residues. The CDR3: CASSLRQNTEAFF. The CDR3 region has the DNA TGTGCCAGCAGCTTGCGGCAGAACACTGAAGCTTTCTTT.

The J gene is TRBJ2-1, the V gene TRBV7-6; TRBD2 matches 7 bases. Losses at the gene ends were 1 base for V and 7 bases for J; bases not matched to a gene: 10. The germline V gene encodes CDR1 SGHVS and CDR2 FNYEAQ. CDR3 length: 16 amino acids. The DNA for the CDR3 is TGTGCCAGCAGCTTAGTATTTAGCGGGCTCGCTAATGAGCAGTTCTTC. Translating gives CASSLVFSGLANEQFF.

The chain is built from TRBV19 and TRBJ1-5; TRBD1 might be the D (5 bases). Germline V gene data show CDR1 as LNHDA and CDR2 as SQIVND (reference sequence). The CDR3 contains 16 residues. V lost 1 base and J lost 2, with 12 bases in between. CDR3 in amino acids: CASSIVPDRRNQPQHF. CDR3 bases: TGTGCCAGTAGTATAGTCCCCGACAGACGCAATCAGCCCCAGCATTTT.

This clone has only one observation. V and J are TRBV18 and TRBJ2-3; 13 bases line up with TRBD2. This CDR3 contains 16 residues. J gave up 4 bases and V 2 bases, and 3 bases lay outside the gene matches. CDR1 and CDR2 (germline): KGHSH, LQKENI. CDR3 nucleotide sequence: TGTGCCAGCTCACCAGTAGGACTAGCGGGAGCAGATACGCAGTATTTT. The encoded protein is CASSPVGLAGADTQYF.

This chain joins TRBV27 and TRBJ1-1, with TRBD1 matching over 10 bases. J gave up 1 base and V 6 bases, and 2 bases lay outside the gene matches. CDR1 and CDR2 (germline): MNHEY, SMNVEV (reference sequence). This CDR3 comprises 14 residues. The CDR3 loop reads CASRRDRGNTEAFF. CDR3 DNA: TGTGCCAGCAGAAGGGACAGGGGGAACACTGAAGCTTTCTTT.

The chain joins TRBV7-2 to TRBJ1-5; tentatively, D is TRBD1 (5 bases). This CDR3 region has 12 residues. From germline, CDR1 is SGHTA and CDR2 FQGNSA. Trimming took off 1 base at V and 11 bases at J, with 9 bases between the two ends. CDR3 sequence reads: CASSLGDRTQHF. The CDR3 nucleotides are TGTGCCAGCAGCTTAGGCGACAGAACCCAGCATTTT.

CDR3 protein: CASSQAGVRHEQYF. CDR3 in DNA: TGTGCCAGCAGCCAAGCGGGAGTCCGCCACGAGCAGTACTTC. V gene TRBV14 combines with J gene TRBJ2-7, with a possible D match to TRBD2 (6 bases). Germline CDR1 and CDR2: SGHDN and FVKESK. V lost 1 base, J lost 5 bases, and 12 bases lay in between. The CDR3 sequence is 14 residues long.

In this sample, this clone turned up a few times. The chain is built from TRBV6-5 and TRBJ2-1, with D possibly matching TRBD1 (6 bases). Trimming shortened V by 11 bases and J by 8 bases, and 16 bases separated the two germline ends. Germline V gene data show CDR1 as MNHEY and CDR2 as SVGAGI. The CDR3 runs 12 residues. The CDR3 sequence: CAGRDTRDEQFF. CDR3 nucleotides: TGTGCCGGCCGGGACACGAGAGATGAGCAGTTCTTC.

The chain joins TRBV7-3 to TRBJ2-3; 11 bases line up with TRBD2. CDR1 is SGHTA, CDR2 FQGTGA, per germline. Germline trimming cut 6 bases from V and 4 bases from J; bases unmatched to any gene: 6. The CDR3 totals 15 residues. The CDR3 loop reads CASSLAGGPPDTQYF. Written as DNA, the CDR3 is TGTGCCAGCAGTTTAGCGGGAGGGCCCCCAGATACGCAGTATTTT.

This clone was seen only a few times. The gene calls are TRBV12-3 or TRBV12-4 and TRBJ2-7, with 7 nucleotides matching TRBD2. Unmatched junction bases numbered 5, after V lost 6 bases and J lost 3 bases. The CDR3 runs 13 residues. CDR3 DNA sequence: TGTGCCAGCAGATCTAGCGGATTCTACGAGCAGTACTTC. Amino acids: CASRSSGFYEQYF.

The V call is TRBV30, the J call TRBJ2-1, with 12 bases lining up with TRBD2. The V segment lost 2 bases and the J segment 4 bases; nucleotides outside the gene matches: 6. The CDR3 spans 16 residues. Germline V gene data show CDR1 as GTSNPN and CDR2 as SVGIG (reference sequence). The CDR3 spells CAWSSGLAGPYNEQFF. CDR3 coding DNA: TGTGCCTGGAGTTCTGGACTAGCGGGACCGTACAATGAGCAGTTCTTC.

The rearrangement uses TRBV2 and TRBJ2-2; perhaps TRBD1 as D (5 bases). The germline gives CDR1 SNHLY, CDR2 FYNNEI. V dropped 4 bases and J dropped 6 bases, with 12 bases sitting between them. CDR3 size: 14 residues. CDR3 sequence: CASSALGVPGELFF. In DNA, the CDR3 is TGTGCCAGCAGTGCCCTAGGGGTTCCCGGGGAGCTGTTTTTT.

Here the CDR3 reads CASSTSLGQGYEQYF. The CDR3 nucleotides are TGTGCCAGTAGTACCTCATTGGGACAGGGCTACGAGCAGTACTTC. The chain is built from TRBV19 and TRBJ2-7; 9 bases are shared with TRBD1. Losses at the gene ends were 4 bases for V and 3 bases for J; bases not matched to a gene: 7. CDR3 size: 15 residues. Germline CDR1 is LNHDA and CDR2 is SQIVND (reference sequence).

The CDR3 here is CASSSGHLGDYEQYF. The DNA of the CDR3 is TGTGCCAGCAGCTCGGGACACTTGGGGGATTACGAGCAGTACTTC. The V and J genes are TRBV7-2 and TRBJ2-7; a possible D gene is TRBD1 (6 bases). Germline V gives CDR1 SGHTA, CDR2 FQGNSA. The CDR3 sequence is 15 residues long. Trimming removed 4 bases from V and 4 bases from J, with 17 bases in between.

This sequence joins TRBV28 and TRBJ2-1, with D possibly TRBD2 on 5 matching bases. V gave up 7 bases and J gave up 9 bases, with 13 bases separating them. Germline lookup yields CDR1 MDHEN and CDR2 SYDVKM. CDR3 size: 12 residues. CDR3 residues: CASIGGRGEQFF. CDR3 in DNA: TGTGCCAGCATCGGTGGGAGAGGTGAGCAGTTCTTC.

The V gene is TRBV4-3, the J gene TRBJ1-1, with unresolved D. In germline, CDR1 is LGHNA, CDR2 YSLEER. This CDR3 comprises 15 residues. The V end lost 0 bases, the J end lost 4 bases, and 12 bases lay between the germline ends. DNA for the CDR3: TGCGCCAGCAGCCAAGATAGTTCGGGGTTCACTGAAGCTTTCTTT. Amino acid sequence: CASSQDSSGFTEAFF.